This T cell receptor beta chain was captured by sequencing in a study of early T cells in non-severe SARS-CoV-2 infection. Study overall: Chains from this unsorted whole-blood bulk RNA could not be paired.

CDR1 and CDR2 (germline): LGHNA, YSLEER. V lost 0 bases and J lost 7; bases outside the gene matches: 8. The CDR3 has 15 amino acids. Researchers attached unique molecular identifiers to individual cDNA molecules. TCRdb reanalysed the 5' RACE reads using MiXCR and keeps one entry per CDR3 protein. Of around 63,000 distinct CDR3 sequences detected, 13% appear once; the ten largest clones hold roughly 4.7%. This clonotype occurred a few times. Antigen unknown. Study-level findings and limits: VDJdb-based matching was biased toward anti-spike CD8 responses and missed private and CD4 specificities.

The sequence came from an adult who was a healthcare worker with PCR-confirmed SARS-CoV-2 infection or an uninfected control (not recorded which). Sequencing was performed on whole blood. The chain carries TRBV4-3 and TRBJ2-7, with TRBD1 identical over 8 bases. This CDR3 is CASSQEQGAEEEQYF. CDR3 DNA: TGCGCCAGCAGCCAAGAGCAGGGGGCCGAGGAAGAGCAGTACTTC.